The TCR beta chain under discussion was sequenced for a study of PD-1 blockade in classical Hodgkin lymphoma. As to this clone: Antigen specificity is unknown.

Every patient relapsed after autologous stem cell transplantation, and brentuximab vedotin exposure varied. Broader study findings: CD4+ TCR diversity climbed significantly by C4D1, unlike CD8+ TCR diversity.

Profiling relied on immunoSEQ multiplex PCR, and the TCRdb table lists in-frame clones only, not all of them. In the table there are 25,000 to 30,000 clones, around 71% of which are singletons. CDR3 length: 14 residues. Germline loops: CDR1 SGHRS, CDR2 YFSETQ. Trimming took 0 bases from V and 5 from J, leaving 11 bases between them. The sample here was peripheral blood mononuclear cells (PBMCs), taken before the second cycle of nivolumab. J is TRBJ1-1 and V is TRBV5-1, with a possible D match to TRBD1 (6 bases). The source is a human donor with classical Hodgkin lymphoma. CDR3 in DNA: TGCGCCAGCAGCTTGGAGAGGGGGAGGACTGAAGCTTTCTTT. It encodes CASSLERGRTEAFF.